This TCR beta chain was sequenced for a study of T cell changes during pregnancy in multiple sclerosis. TCRdb's table, derived via immunoSEQ multiplex PCR, lists solely in-frame clones and lacks some. The table includes 30,000 to 40,000 clones, about 94% detected once. Germline CDR1 is SGHRS and CDR2 is YFSETQ. This CDR3 has 16 amino acids. V shed 3 bases and J 2 bases; nucleotides not matched to a gene: 8. The sequencing here drew on CD4+ T cells from peripheral blood mononuclear cells, taken in the second trimester of pregnancy. The rearrangement uses TRBV5-1 and TRBJ1-3, with 7 bases that match TRBD1. This TCR was recovered from a female donor with multiple sclerosis, enrolled in a pregnancy study. CDR3 region: CASSSGTVFPGNTIYF. Written as DNA, the CDR3 is TGCGCCAGCAGCTCCGGGACAGTCTTTCCTGGAAACACCATATATTTT.